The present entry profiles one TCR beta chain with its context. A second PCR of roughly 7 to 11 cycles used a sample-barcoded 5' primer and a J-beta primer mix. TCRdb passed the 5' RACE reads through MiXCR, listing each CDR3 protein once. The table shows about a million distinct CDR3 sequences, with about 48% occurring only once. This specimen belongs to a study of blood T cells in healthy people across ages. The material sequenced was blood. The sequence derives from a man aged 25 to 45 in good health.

DNA of the CDR3: TGTGCCAGCAGCAAGATGACATACGAGCAGTACTTC. Encoded protein: CASSKMTYEQYF. The chain joins TRBV6-2 or TRBV6-3 to TRBJ2-7; D remains unclear. The CDR3 contains 12 residues. The V and J ends lost 6 bases and 4 bases respectively, with 10 bases between them. Germline CDR1 and CDR2: MNHEY and SVGEGT.